The 26 T cell receptor beta chains below all came from one sample that was sequenced in a study of cytotoxic CD8 clonotypes in ibrutinib-treated CLL. The repertoire was sequenced with immunoSEQ multiplex PCR; TCRdb's copy has only in-frame clones and lacks some. The data contain some 200,000 clones, more than 65% of them singletons. The specimen comprised PBMCs, sampled after 12 months of ibrutinib treatment. These receptors were taken from a human donor with chronic lymphocytic leukemia.

This clone was observed at least ten times. The sample carries other DNA sequences with the same CDR3. The chain uses TRBV6-5 and TRBJ1-2; D remains unclear. V was cut by 4 bases and J by 0 bases, with 3 bases left in between. This CDR3 is built from 12 residues. In germline, CDR1 is MNHEY, CDR2 SVGAGI. The CDR3 reads CASSSPNYGYTF. The CDR3 DNA sequence: TGTGCCAGCAGTTCCCCTAACTATGGCTACACCTTC.

This chain connects TRBV10-2 to TRBJ1-2, with D possibly matching TRBD1 (6 bases). There are 14 residues in the CDR3. The V end was cut by 8 bases, the J end by 8 bases, with 21 bases between. From germline, CDR1 is WSHSY and CDR2 SAAADI. CDR3 DNA: TGCGCCAGCGGACAGAACAGGGTAACACGAGGCTACACCTTC. Its translation is CASGQNRVTRGYTF.

V usage is TRBV19 and J usage is TRBJ1-6, with 9 bases matching TRBD1. The J segment lost 8 bases and the V segment lost 1 base, leaving 6 bases of the junction unmatched. Germline V lookup: CDR1 LNHDA, CDR2 SQIVND (reference sequence). The CDR3 consists of 16 residues. The CDR3 region is CASSIVSTGGYSPLHF. CDR3 DNA sequence: TGTGCCAGTAGTATAGTTTCCACAGGGGGCTATTCACCCCTCCACTTT.

This clone appeared a few times. This chain uses TRBV2 with TRBJ2-1; D perhaps matches TRBD2 (6 bases). Trimming shortened V by 3 bases and J by 0 bases, and 9 bases separated the two germline ends. This CDR3 contains 15 residues. The germline V gene has CDR1 SNHLY and CDR2 FYNNEI. CDR3 sequence: CASSEEGSSYNEQFF. The CDR3 nucleotides read TGTGCCAGCAGTGAGGAGGGGAGCTCCTACAATGAGCAGTTCTTC.

This clone was found many times. This chain uses TRBV7-2 with TRBJ2-7; possibly TRBD1 or TRBD2 for D (6 bases each). This CDR3 contains 13 residues. Germline V gives CDR1 SGHTA, CDR2 FQGNSA. Trimming cost V 2 bases and J 7 bases, with 12 bases left between them. CDR3 in amino acids: CASSLTGAGEQYF. CDR3 in DNA: TGTGCCAGCAGCTTAACGGGGGCGGGTGAGCAGTACTTC. The whole variable domain, filled in from reference TRBV7-2 and TRBJ2-7, reads GAGVSQSPSNKVTEKGKDVELRCDPISGHTALYWYRQSLGQGLEFLIYFQGNSAPDKSGLPSDRFSAERTGGSVSTLTIQRTQQEDSAVYLCASSLTGAGEQYFGPGTRLTVT.

The J gene is TRBJ1-1, the V gene TRBV7-2; D not resolved. Germline-derived CDR1 and CDR2 are SGHTA and FQGNSA. CDR3 length: 14 amino acids. Trimming left V 3 bases short and J 1 base short, with 9 bases between. CDR3 in DNA: TGTGCCAGCAGCTTTTGGGCAGAGAACACTGAAGCTTTCTTT. This sequence encodes CASSFWAENTEAFF.

The CDR3 loop reads CASSSGGSGKNIQYF. CDR3 DNA sequence: TGTGCCAGTAGTAGTGGCGGGAGTGGGAAAAACATTCAGTACTTC. This rearrangement joins TRBV19 to TRBJ2-4, with 7 bases aligning to TRBD2. V lost 4 bases, J lost 4 bases, and 7 bases stayed unmatched. CDR3 length equals 15 residues. Germline assignment: CDR1 LNHDA and CDR2 SQIVND (reference sequence).

The chain combines TRBV7-9 with TRBJ2-3; D is undetermined. The CDR3 length is 13 residues. Germline loops: CDR1 SEHNR, CDR2 FQNEAQ (reference sequence). V was pared by 3 bases and J by 3 bases, with 7 bases between. CDR3 in DNA: TGTGCCAGCAGCTTGTTCGGTACAGATACGCAGTATTTT. This codes for CASSLFGTDTQYF.

V is TRBV7-3 and J is TRBJ2-5; 13 bases align to TRBD2. The CDR3 is 15 residues long. Losses at the gene ends were 5 bases for V and 5 bases for J; bases not matched to a gene: 5. Germline V gives CDR1 SGHTA, CDR2 FQGTGA. CDR3: CASSLAGLAGETQYF. DNA of the CDR3: TGTGCCAGCAGCCTTGCGGGACTAGCGGGGGAGACCCAGTACTTC. Full variable domain (outside the CDR3, taken from reference TRBV7-3 and TRBJ2-5): GAGVSQTPSNKVTEKGKYVELRCDPISGHTALYWYRQSLGQGPEFLIYFQGTGAADDSGLPNDRFFAVRPEGSVSTLKIQRTERGDSAVYLCASSLAGLAGETQYFGPGTRLLVL.

This sequence joins TRBV7-9 and TRBJ2-7; 9 bases line up with TRBD1. The CDR3 totals 15 residues. Per the germline V gene, CDR1 is SEHNR and CDR2 is FQNEAQ (reference sequence). Trimming cost V 7 bases and J 5 bases; bases outside gene matches: 12. The CDR3 sequence: CASTPGTGFFHEQYF. The CDR3, as DNA: TGTGCCAGCACCCCAGGGACAGGGTTTTTTCACGAGCAGTACTTC.

The chain is built from TRBV9 and TRBJ1-1, with TRBD1 matching 11 bases. The CDR3 loop spans 14 amino acids. With 4 bases clipped from V and 8 bases from J, the junction kept 7 bases outside the gene matches. Germline V gene sequence: CDR1 SGDLS, CDR2 YYNGEE. The CDR3 DNA sequence: TGTGCCAGCAGCCTTGGACAGGGGGCTTTGGAAGCTTTCTTT. Translated, it gives CASSLGQGALEAFF.

The J gene is TRBJ2-5, the V gene TRBV10-3; the match to TRBD1 covers 7 bases. J lost 5 bases, V lost 6 bases, and 9 bases had no gene match. CDR3 length: 14 amino acids. Germline-derived CDR1 and CDR2 are ENHRY and SYGVKD. CDR3 residues: CAIRGQDLGETQYF. The DNA of the CDR3 is TGTGCCATCAGAGGACAGGACTTGGGGGAGACCCAGTACTTC.

The rearrangement uses TRBV29-1 and TRBJ2-7; either TRBD1 or TRBD2 may supply D (5 bases each). Between the trimmed V and J ends, which lost 5 bases and 0 bases, there was a span of 14 bases. The CDR3 sequence is 14 residues long. Per germline, CDR1 SQVTM and CDR2 ANQGSEA. CDR3 sequence (DNA): TGCAGCGTTCAAGGGACGGTGAGCTCCTACGAGCAGTACTTC. Its translation: CSVQGTVSSYEQYF.

The CDR3, as DNA: TGTGCCAGCAGCCAAGCCGGACAGGGGCCCATATATTTT. It codes for CASSQAGQGPIYF. This chain connects TRBV4-2 to TRBJ1-3; TRBD1 agrees at 9 bases. Per germline, CDR1 LGHNA and CDR2 YNFKEQ. The CDR3 is made up of 13 amino acids. With 1 base clipped from V and 11 bases from J, the junction kept 3 bases outside the gene matches.

The chain is built from TRBV19 and TRBJ2-6, with 9 nucleotides matching TRBD1. V was clipped by 5 bases and J by 3 bases; unmatched bases: 14. The CDR3 runs 19 residues. Germline CDR1 LNHDA, CDR2 SQIVND (reference sequence). CDR3 coding DNA: TGTGCCAGTAGTCCCCGCCGTCGTGACAGGGGGAGTGGGGCCAACGTCCTGACTTTC. Translated, it gives CASSPRRRDRGSGANVLTF.

The chain couples TRBV7-2 to TRBJ2-3; D ambiguous. Germline assignment: CDR1 SGHTA and CDR2 FQGNSA. Trimming pared 6 bases from V and 0 bases from J, leaving 7 bases between. The CDR3 contains 13 residues. The CDR3 spells CASSPTSTDTQYF. CDR3 nucleotides: TGTGCCAGCAGTCCCACAAGCACAGATACGCAGTATTTT.

The chain combines TRBV6-5 with TRBJ1-5; 9 bases map to TRBD1. The CDR3 loop spans 14 amino acids. Germline trimming cut 6 bases from V and 4 bases from J; bases unmatched to any gene: 4. Germline V gene sequence: CDR1 MNHEY, CDR2 SVGAGI. This CDR3 is CASRGTGLNQPQHF. DNA of the CDR3: TGTGCCAGCAGGGGGACAGGGCTGAATCAGCCCCAGCATTTT.

The V and J genes are TRBV14 and TRBJ2-5; D tentatively fits TRBD1 or TRBD2 (6 bases each). The CDR3 length is 13 residues. V gave up 4 bases and J gave up 4 bases, with 10 bases separating them. Germline values: CDR1 SGHDN, CDR2 FVKESK. CDR3 sequence reads: CASSLQGGETQYF. In DNA, the CDR3 is TGTGCCAGCAGCCTACAGGGAGGAGAGACCCAGTACTTC.

The chain combines TRBV25-1 with TRBJ2-7; 9 positions match TRBD1. With V trimmed by 4 bases and J by 6 bases, 10 bases remained unmatched. Germline-derived CDR1 and CDR2 are MGHDK and SYGVNS. The CDR3 covers 15 residues. Written as DNA, the CDR3 is TGTGCCAGCAGTGGTCCCGGGACAGGGTTTACCGAGCAGTACTTC. Its protein is CASSGPGTGFTEQYF.

The genes are TRBV6-1 and TRBJ2-7; D ambiguous. Trimming took 4 bases from V and 2 from J, leaving 9 bases between them. Germline CDR1 and CDR2: MNHNS and SASEGT. This CDR3 comprises 13 residues. CDR3 protein: CASSVNAAYEQYF. CDR3 DNA sequence: TGTGCCAGCAGTGTGAACGCAGCCTACGAGCAGTACTTC.

The rearrangement uses TRBV30 and TRBJ2-2, with 8 bases identical to TRBD2. Germline values: CDR1 GTSNPN, CDR2 SVGIG (reference sequence). The CDR3 runs 18 residues. J gave up 0 bases and V 1 base, and 10 bases lay outside the gene matches. The CDR3 loop reads CAWSDPLTSEANTGELFF. In DNA, the CDR3 is TGTGCCTGGAGTGACCCCCTGACTAGCGAAGCGAACACCGGGGAGCTGTTTTTT.

This chain joins TRBV6-5 and TRBJ1-2, with 8 positions matching TRBD1. Germline CDR1 is MNHEY and CDR2 is SVGAGI. The CDR3 covers 15 residues. The V and J ends lost 4 bases and 3 bases, in that order; junction bases with no gene match: 7. The CDR3 DNA sequence: TGTGCCAGCAGTTCGGACAGGGCTTTCCACTATGGCTACACCTTC. Translation gives CASSSDRAFHYGYTF.

The J gene is TRBJ2-7, the V gene TRBV10-2, with D perhaps matching TRBD1 or TRBD2 (7 bases each). Germline assignment: CDR1 WSHSY and CDR2 SAAADI. The CDR3 loop spans 14 amino acids. Deletions cut 0 bases from V and 6 bases from J, with 12 bases between. CDR3 coding DNA: TGCGCCAGCAGTGAGTCGGGGAGGGGGCCCGAGCAGTACTTC. It specifies CASSESGRGPEQYF.

The rearrangement joins TRBV29-1 to TRBJ1-2; D is ambiguous. Between the trimmed V and J ends, which lost 1 base and 0 bases, there was a span of 9 bases. The CDR3 is 14 amino acids. Germline V gene sequence: CDR1 SQVTM, CDR2 ANQGSEA. This CDR3 reads CSVEGTGTNYGYTF. CDR3 coding DNA: TGCAGCGTTGAAGGGACGGGAACTAACTATGGCTACACCTTC.

The V and J genes are TRBV30 and TRBJ2-5; D is perhaps TRBD2 (5 bases). The V end was cut by 5 bases, the J end by 8 bases, with 15 bases between. In germline, CDR1 is GTSNPN, CDR2 SVGIG (reference sequence). The CDR3 runs 12 residues. Written as DNA, the CDR3 is TGTGCCTGGGGCGTGCAAGGAGGAACCCAGTACTTC. Amino acids: CAWGVQGGTQYF.

In its sample, this clone was seen once. This chain joins TRBV18 and TRBJ2-6; D not resolved. V lost 8 bases, J lost 0 bases, and 14 bases lay in between. CDR3 length: 16 residues. Germline V lookup: CDR1 KGHSH, CDR2 LQKENI. This CDR3 is CASGRAGASGANVLTF. CDR3 nucleotides: TGTGCCAGCGGGCGAGCCGGTGCCTCTGGGGCCAACGTCCTGACTTTC.